This passage covers 3 T cell receptor beta chains from one sample sequenced in a study of CD8 T cells in Susac syndrome. It was with random hexamers that roughly 0.45 to 1 ug RNA was reverse transcribed. A single record per CDR3 protein comes from TCRdb applying MiXCR to the immunoSEQ multiplex PCR reads. The top ten clones hold about 0.095% of a sample with about 160,000 distinct CDR3 sequences, roughly 94% of them seen once. Sequencing used CD4+ T cells from PBMCs. The receptor set was obtained from a human donor with multiple sclerosis.

The DNA for the CDR3 is TGTGCCAGTAGTATAGTTGGCAATGAGCAGTTCTTC. Its translation is CASSIVGNEQFF. The rearrangement uses TRBV19 and TRBJ2-1; D unresolved. V shed 1 base and J shed 6 bases, with 4 bases lying between them. CDR1 and CDR2 from the germline V gene are LNHDA and SQIVND (reference sequence). CDR3 length: 12 amino acids.

CDR3 protein: CASSGGQDTDTQYF. The CDR3 DNA reads as TGCGCCAGCAGCGGGGGGCAGGACACAGATACGCAGTATTTT. The rearrangement links TRBV5-1 to TRBJ2-3; D tentatively fits TRBD1 or TRBD2 (6 bases each). This CDR3 has 14 amino acids. Germline values: CDR1 SGHRS, CDR2 YFSETQ. V dropped 4 bases and J dropped 2 bases, with 11 bases sitting between them.

CDR3 DNA: TGTGCCAGCAGCTTAGCCGGTAGCGGGCGAGGACAGACCCAGTACTTC. Residues: CASSLAGSGRGQTQYF. This sequence joins TRBV7-9 and TRBJ2-5; 7 bases match TRBD2. The V gene's germline CDR1 is SEHNR and CDR2 FQNEAQ (reference sequence). The CDR3 totals 16 residues. V shed 0 bases and J 6 bases; nucleotides not matched to a gene: 10.